The 18 T cell receptor beta chains below come from one sample, sequenced in a study of blood T cell repertoires in COVID-19. TCRdb keeps only in-frame clones here, not all; method: immunoSEQ multiplex PCR. This sample has fewer than 45,000 clones, with 80% to 90% found just once. The sample consisted of peripheral blood. The receptors shown here come from an elderly man with active COVID-19.

The sample holds a few counts of this clone. The V and J genes are TRBV4-3 and TRBJ1-6, with a tentative D call TRBD1 (5 bases). From germline, CDR1 is LGHNA and CDR2 YSLEER. Trimming removed 2 bases from V and 8 bases from J, with 16 bases in between. The CDR3 contains 16 residues. CDR3 sequence (DNA): TGCGCCAGCAGCCAAAGTGGACACATGTCAGATTCACCCCTCCACTTT. This sequence encodes CASSQSGHMSDSPLHF.

The V and J genes are TRBV5-1 and TRBJ2-7, with 15 bases fitting TRBD2. Losses at the gene ends were 6 bases for V and 2 bases for J; bases not matched to a gene: 9. The CDR3 totals 17 residues. The germline V gene has CDR1 SGHRS and CDR2 YFSETQ. In DNA, the CDR3 is TGCGCCAGCACTCCCGGGACTAGCGGGAGGATCGCCTACGAGCAGTACTTC. It yields the protein CASTPGTSGRIAYEQYF. Using reference TRBV5-1 and TRBJ2-7 for the parts outside the CDR3, the full variable domain is KAGVTQTPRYLIKTRGQQVTLSCSPISGHRSVSWYQQTPGQGLQFLFEYFSETQRNKGNFPGRFSGRQFSNSRSEMNVSTLELGDSALYLCASTPGTSGRIAYEQYFGPGTRLTVT.

CDR3 protein: CASSFKEAFF. DNA of the CDR3: TGTGCCAGCAGTTTTAAGGAGGCTTTCTTT. The gene calls are TRBV28 and TRBJ1-1; D is undetermined. CDR3 length: 10 residues. Germline-derived CDR1 and CDR2 are MDHEN and SYDVKM. Trimming took 3 bases from V and 11 from J, leaving 7 bases between them.

The chain combines TRBV19 with TRBJ2-2; D is undetermined. Germline V lookup: CDR1 LNHDA, CDR2 SQIVND (reference sequence). CDR3 length: 15 residues. V lost 3 bases to trimming and J lost 1 base, with 9 bases between them. CDR3 loop: CASSMSTMNTGELFF. The CDR3 DNA sequence: TGTGCCAGTAGTATGAGTACCATGAACACCGGGGAGCTGTTTTTT. Together with reference TRBV19 and TRBJ2-2, the CDR3 gives the full variable domain: DGGITQSPKYLFRKEGQNVTLSCEQNLNHDAMYWYRQDPGQGLRLIYYSQIVNDFQKGDIAEGYSVSREKKESFPLTVTSAQKNPTAFYLCASSMSTMNTGELFFGEGSRLTVL.

The chain joins TRBV30 to TRBJ1-4, with a tentative D call TRBD1 (6 bases). CDR3 size: 15 residues. Between the trimmed V and J ends, which lost 8 bases and 3 bases, there was a span of 19 bases. In germline, CDR1 is GTSNPN, CDR2 SVGIG (reference sequence). The CDR3 nucleotides are TGTGCCCTCACCCCCGGGGGGCCGTCTAATGAAAAACTGTTTTTT. It is translated as CALTPGGPSNEKLFF.

The chain links TRBV19 to TRBJ2-1; 13 nucleotides match TRBD2. Germline CDR1 reads LNHDA; CDR2 reads SQIVND (reference sequence). This CDR3 has 17 residues. V lost 5 bases to trimming and J lost 6 bases; unmatched junction nucleotides: 10. In nucleotides, the CDR3 is TGTGCCAGTAGTGTTACCGGGACTAGCGGGATTCGCAATGAGCAGTTCTTC. This codes for CASSVTGTSGIRNEQFF.

The CDR3 loop reads CASSQEYASGSYNEQFF. The CDR3 DNA follows: TGCGCCAGCAGCCAAGAGTACGCTAGCGGGAGTTACAATGAGCAGTTCTTC. J is TRBJ2-1 and V is TRBV4-1; 10 bases line up with TRBD2. J lost 4 bases, V lost 0 bases, and 6 bases had no gene match. The CDR3 runs to 17 residues. Germline values: CDR1 MGHRA, CDR2 YSYEKL.

V gene TRBV11-2 combines with J gene TRBJ2-3; 7 bases fit TRBD2. The length of the CDR3 is 15 residues. Germline V gene data show CDR1 as SGHAT and CDR2 as FQNNGV. V gave up 6 bases and J gave up 2 bases; unmatched junction bases: 8. The CDR3 protein is CASSPKRELTDTQYF. The CDR3 DNA reads TGTGCCAGCAGTCCTAAGCGGGAACTCACAGATACGCAGTATTTT.

CDR3 protein: CASSPSGRARKETQYF. The CDR3 region has the DNA TGTGCCAGCAGTCCGAGCGGGAGGGCCAGAAAAGAGACCCAGTACTTC. The chain recombines TRBV25-1 with TRBJ2-5; TRBD2 agrees at 10 bases. CDR3 size: 16 residues. V shed 5 bases and J 3 bases; nucleotides not matched to a gene: 9. Germline CDR1 reads MGHDK; CDR2 reads SYGVNS.

V is TRBV7-2 and J is TRBJ2-7; TRBD2 matches at 7 bases. Per the germline V gene, CDR1 is SGHTA and CDR2 is FQGNSA. The CDR3 has 14 amino acids. The J segment lost 6 bases and the V segment lost 4 bases, leaving 9 bases of the junction unmatched. The CDR3 region is CASSSGGSTGEQYF. The CDR3 DNA reads as TGTGCCAGCAGCTCTGGCGGGAGCACCGGCGAGCAGTACTTC.

This rearrangement joins TRBV18 to TRBJ2-7; D gene uncertain. The CDR3 contains 13 residues. V was clipped by 2 bases and J by 6 bases, with 11 bases between them. CDR1 is KGHSH, CDR2 LQKENI, per germline. The CDR3 is CASSPSDTREQYF. The CDR3 nucleotides are TGTGCCAGCTCACCATCCGACACCCGCGAGCAGTACTTC. The whole variable domain, remainder taken from reference TRBV18 and TRBJ2-7, is NAGVMQNPRHLVRRRGQEARLRCSPMKGHSHVYWYRQLPEEGLKFMVYLQKENIIDESGMPKERFSAEFPKEGPSILRIQQVVRGDSAAYFCASSPSDTREQYFGPGTRLTVT.

This clone has more than one count but fewer than ten. The chain combines TRBV7-2 with TRBJ2-7; 7 bases are shared with TRBD2. CDR1 is SGHTA, CDR2 FQGNSA, per germline. The V segment lost 7 bases and the J segment 2 bases; nucleotides outside the gene matches: 8. The CDR3 is 14 residues long. The CDR3 sequence: CASTFASGPYEQYF. Here the CDR3 DNA reads TGTGCCAGCACCTTTGCTAGCGGTCCCTACGAGCAGTACTTC.

The rearrangement joins TRBV7-8 to TRBJ2-6; 7 bases match TRBD1. CDR3 size: 17 residues. J was trimmed by 4 bases and V by 4 bases; bases with no gene match: 10. CDR1 is SGHVS and CDR2 is FQNEAQ in the germline V gene. This chain's CDR3 is CASSSRGQEPGANVLTF. CDR3 nucleotide sequence: TGTGCCAGCAGCTCGCGTGGACAGGAACCCGGGGCCAACGTCCTGACTTTC.

The rearrangement links TRBV28 to TRBJ2-7, with 8 bases fitting TRBD1. From germline, CDR1 is MDHEN and CDR2 SYDVKM. CDR3 length equals 15 residues. With 6 bases clipped from V and 3 bases from J, the junction kept 10 bases outside the gene matches. CDR3 DNA sequence: TGTGCCAGCAGGACACAGGGGGGAGTAAGCTACGAGCAGTACTTC. This codes for CASRTQGGVSYEQYF.

The chain is built from TRBV15 and TRBJ2-1; 10 bases are a match to TRBD2. The ends lost 2 bases at V and 4 bases at J; junction bases unmatched: 5. Germline CDR1 reads LNHNV; CDR2 reads YYDKDF (reference sequence). The length of the CDR3 is 16 residues. This CDR3 reads CATSRRTSGPYNEQFF. CDR3 bases: TGTGCCACCAGCAGACGGACTAGCGGACCTTACAATGAGCAGTTCTTC.

V usage is TRBV6-5 and J usage is TRBJ1-1, with a weak D call TRBD1 (6 bases). Germline assignment: CDR1 MNHEY and CDR2 SVGAGI. This CDR3 comprises 13 residues. V was trimmed by 10 bases and J by 6 bases, leaving 18 bases between them. The DNA for the CDR3 is TGTGCCACCCTCGGGGGGGCGAGGGCTGAAGCTTTCTTT. This translates into CATLGGARAEAFF.

This rearrangement joins TRBV6-5 to TRBJ1-5; D remains unclear. The V gene lost 9 bases and the J gene lost 1 base, with 10 bases spanning the gap. Per germline, CDR1 MNHEY and CDR2 SVGAGI. CDR3 length: 13 residues. The DNA of the CDR3 is TGTGCCAGTAGAGGAGGGAGCAATCAGCCCCAGCATTTT. It yields the protein CASRGGSNQPQHF.

This clone was found a few times. The rearrangement uses TRBV5-4 and TRBJ2-7; 11 bases map to TRBD2. The CDR3 length is 14 residues. The germline V gene has CDR1 SGHNT and CDR2 YYREEE (reference sequence). After removal of 4 bases from V and 6 bases from J, the junction contained 6 bases not matched to a gene. This chain's CDR3 is CASSRTSGSGEQYF. CDR3 nucleotides: TGTGCCAGCAGCCGGACTAGCGGGTCGGGCGAGCAGTACTTC. Using reference TRBV5-4 and TRBJ2-7 for the parts outside the CDR3, the full variable domain is ETGVTQSPTHLIKTRGQQVTLRCSSQSGHNTVSWYQQALGQGPQFIFQYYREEENGRGNFPPRFSGLQFPNYSSELNVNALELDDSALYLCASSRTSGSGEQYFGPGTRLTVT.